Following are 21 T cell receptor beta chains from one sample sequenced in a study of blood T cell repertoires in COVID-19. TCRdb's copy holds only in-frame clones and misses some; the assay was immunoSEQ multiplex PCR. This sample yields 140,000 to 150,000 clones, of which over 70% are seen a single time; about 4% belongs to the top ten. The specimen sequenced was peripheral blood. All receptors come from a man between 65 and 85 years old who had recovered from COVID-19.

The rearrangement links TRBV4-1 to TRBJ2-7; 7 bases agree with TRBD1. Germline V gives CDR1 MGHRA, CDR2 YSYEKL. Losses at the gene ends were 2 bases for V and 5 bases for J; bases not matched to a gene: 3. This CDR3 is 13 amino acids long. In DNA, the CDR3 is TGCGCCAGCAGCCAACGTGACAGGGACGAGCAGTACTTC. Translated: CASSQRDRDEQYF.

This sequence joins TRBV5-6 and TRBJ2-7; no reliable D call. CDR1 SGHDT and CDR2 YYEEEE come from the germline V gene. The V and J ends lost 1 base and 6 bases respectively, with 5 bases between them. The CDR3 runs 11 residues. The CDR3 is CASSLSSEQYF. The CDR3 nucleotides read TGTGCCAGCAGCTTGTCGAGCGAGCAGTACTTC.

The chain is built from TRBV7-2 and TRBJ2-3; the D is unclear. CDR3 length: 15 residues. The V gene's germline CDR1 is SGHTA and CDR2 FQGNSA. The V end was cut by 7 bases, the J end by 2 bases, with 16 bases between. This CDR3 reads CASMGLLDFTDTQYF. The CDR3 DNA reads as TGTGCCAGCATGGGCTTGCTCGATTTCACAGATACGCAGTATTTT.

This chain connects TRBV30 to TRBJ2-1, with D possibly TRBD2 on 6 matching bases. V was pared by 4 bases and J by 5 bases, with 15 bases between. CDR1 and CDR2 from the germline V gene are GTSNPN and SVGIG (reference sequence). This CDR3 comprises 14 residues. Here the CDR3 reads CAWNTDYLHNEQFF. The CDR3 DNA reads TGTGCCTGGAACACGGACTACCTCCACAATGAGCAGTTCTTC. Combining the CDR3 with reference TRBV30 and TRBJ2-1 gives the whole variable domain SQTIHQWPATLVQPVGSPLSLECTVEGTSNPNLYWYRQAAGRGLQLLFYSVGIGQISSEVPQNLSASRPQDRQFILSSKKLLLSDSGFYLCAWNTDYLHNEQFFGPGTRLTVL.

This clone has just one count. V gene TRBV5-4 combines with J gene TRBJ1-6; 9 bases match TRBD1. The CDR3 is made up of 15 amino acids. After removal of 4 bases from V and 7 bases from J, the junction contained 6 bases not matched to a gene. Looked up from germline, CDR1 is SGHNT and CDR2 is YYREEE (reference sequence). CDR3 coding DNA: TGTGCCAGCAGCAACTATGGGACAGGGAATTCACCCCTCCACTTT. Its protein product is CASSNYGTGNSPLHF.

The chain links TRBV4-1 to TRBJ2-6, with a tentative D call TRBD1 (5 bases). V was clipped by 3 bases and J by 0 bases, with 9 bases between them. This CDR3 region has 16 residues. Germline CDR1 is MGHRA and CDR2 is YSYEKL. CDR3 coding DNA: TGCGCCAGCAGCCATGTACAGGACTCTGGGGCCAACGTCCTGACTTTC. Protein product: CASSHVQDSGANVLTF.

This clone is a singleton in its sample. The chain links TRBV10-2 to TRBJ2-7; 7 bases agree with TRBD1. This CDR3 spans 16 amino acids. Per germline, CDR1 WSHSY and CDR2 SAAADI. Unmatched junction bases numbered 11, after V lost 6 bases and J lost 0 bases. CDR3 region: CASSFDPGTASYEQYF. The CDR3 region has the DNA TGCGCCAGCAGCTTTGACCCCGGGACAGCCTCCTACGAGCAGTACTTC.

This chain uses TRBV21-1 with TRBJ1-4; the table's D call of TRBD1 was not tested on the DNA. TRBV21-1 is shown as a pseudogene. This CDR3 comprises 12 residues. CDR3 in amino acids: CARLLGHEKLFF. As DNA, the CDR3 is TGTGCCCGACTTCTGGGACACGAAAAACTGTTTTTT.

This CDR3 reads CSVPGTGGEAFF. CDR3 DNA sequence: TGCAGCGTCCCCGGGACAGGGGGTGAAGCTTTCTTT. The chain is built from TRBV29-1 and TRBJ1-1, with 11 bases that match TRBD1. The V gene end was trimmed by 6 bases and the J gene end by 7 bases; junction bases not matched to a gene: 4. The CDR3 is made up of 12 amino acids. The germline gives CDR1 SQVTM, CDR2 ANQGSEA. The whole variable domain, remainder taken from reference TRBV29-1 and TRBJ1-1, is SAVISQKPSRDICQRGTSLTIQCQVDSQVTMMFWYRQQPGQSLTLIATANQGSEATYESGFVIDKFPISRPNLTFSTLTVSNMSPEDSSIYLCSVPGTGGEAFFGQGTRLTVV.

The genes are TRBV7-7 and TRBJ2-5; possibly TRBD2 for D (5 bases). Germline loops: CDR1 SSHAT, CDR2 FNYEAQ (reference sequence). There are 13 residues in the CDR3. V lost 5 bases to trimming and J lost 3 bases, with 10 bases between them. CDR3 sequence reads: CASSRTEKETQYF. The CDR3 coding sequence is TGTGCCAGCAGCCGGACTGAAAAAGAGACCCAGTACTTC.

V usage is TRBV20-1 and J usage is TRBJ2-1; the D gene is possibly TRBD2 (5 bases). Deletions cut 3 bases from V and 4 bases from J, with 10 bases between. Germline CDR1 is DFQATT and CDR2 is SNEGSKA (reference sequence). This CDR3 is 13 amino acids long. The CDR3 nucleotides read TGCAGTGCTAGTGGGTCGGGATACAATGAGCAGTTCTTC. Translating it yields CSASGSGYNEQFF.

This chain joins TRBV19 and TRBJ2-6, with a weak D call TRBD2 (6 bases). CDR1 is LNHDA, CDR2 SQIVND, per germline (reference sequence). The CDR3 is 19 residues long. V was pared by 7 bases and J by 0 bases, with 22 bases between. CDR3 loop: CASTPGLGAFNSGANVLTF. The CDR3 nucleotides read TGTGCCAGTACCCCGGGACTTGGGGCCTTCAACTCTGGGGCCAACGTCCTGACTTTC. Supplemented by reference TRBV19 and TRBJ2-6, the full variable domain reads DGGITQSPKYLFRKEGQNVTLSCEQNLNHDAMYWYRQDPGQGLRLIYYSQIVNDFQKGDIAEGYSVSREKKESFPLTVTSAQKNPTAFYLCASTPGLGAFNSGANVLTFGAGSRLTVL.

The chain uses TRBV6-5 and TRBJ1-2, with a tentative D call TRBD1 (6 bases). The CDR3 length is 13 residues. Germline CDR1 and CDR2: MNHEY and SVGAGI. V was clipped by 5 bases and J by 7 bases, with 14 bases between them. CDR3 in amino acids: CASSPDSGRGYTF. The CDR3 bases are TGTGCCAGCAGTCCGGACAGTGGTCGTGGCTACACCTTC.

This clone occurred a few times. The chain combines TRBV5-1 with TRBJ1-2, with 7 bases aligning to TRBD1. The CDR3 contains 14 residues. Germline assignment: CDR1 SGHRS and CDR2 YFSETQ. V trimming: 4 bases; J trimming: 5 bases; junction bases outside the gene matches: 8. The CDR3 sequence: CASSTDREEYGYTF. CDR3 coding DNA: TGCGCCAGCAGCACCGACAGGGAAGAGTATGGCTACACCTTC.

This chain uses TRBV4-1 with TRBJ2-5, with D possibly matching TRBD2 (6 bases). The V gene lost 0 bases and the J gene lost 1 base, with 12 bases spanning the gap. Germline V gene lookup returns CDR1 MGHRA and CDR2 YSYEKL. This CDR3 has 16 residues. In DNA form, the CDR3 reads TGCGCCAGCAGCCAAGATGGGGGAGGCGTCCAAGAGACCCAGTACTTC. Its protein product is CASSQDGGGVQETQYF.

The chain carries TRBV3-1 (or the pseudogene TRBV3-2) and TRBJ2-2, with TRBD2 identical over 10 bases. Per the germline V gene, CDR1 is LGHDT and CDR2 is YNNKEL (reference sequence). Trimming took 2 bases from V and 1 from J; bases not matched to a gene: 1. The CDR3 has 16 residues. DNA for the CDR3: TGTGCCAGCAGCCAAAGGACTAGCGGGAACACCGGGGAGCTGTTTTTT. It encodes CASSQRTSGNTGELFF.

This chain uses TRBV15 with TRBJ2-1, with D perhaps TRBD2 (6 bases). Germline V gene data show CDR1 as LNHNV and CDR2 as YYDKDF (reference sequence). The CDR3 sequence is 16 residues long. The germline V and J ends were trimmed by 0 bases and 5 bases, with 14 bases remaining between them. The CDR3, as DNA: TGTGCCACCAGCAGAGATCGTGGGGAGGCAGACAATGAGCAGTTCTTC. Encoded protein: CATSRDRGEADNEQFF.

The V call is TRBV9, the J call TRBJ1-1; D might be TRBD1 (5 bases). V lost 4 bases and J 1 base, leaving 14 bases between the germline ends. CDR1 and CDR2 from the germline V gene are SGDLS and YYNGEE. The CDR3 covers 15 residues. The CDR3 loop is CASSPPGLTNTEAFF. The CDR3 nucleotides are TGTGCCAGCAGCCCTCCGGGACTGACGAACACTGAAGCTTTCTTT. The variable domain in full, with the rest retrieved from reference TRBV9 and TRBJ1-1, is DSGVTQTPKHLITATGQRVTLRCSPRSGDLSVYWYQQSLDQGLQFLIQYYNGEERAKGNILERFSAQQFPDLHSELNLSSLELGDSALYFCASSPPGLTNTEAFFGQGTRLTVV.

V gene TRBV11-2 combines with J gene TRBJ1-1; tentatively, D is TRBD1 (5 bases). The CDR3 has 13 residues. Germline-derived CDR1 and CDR2 are SGHAT and FQNNGV. Trimming took off 3 bases at V and 5 bases at J, with 10 bases between the two ends. CDR3 in amino acids: CASSLGGRTEAFF. The CDR3 coding sequence is TGTGCCAGCAGCTTGGGGGGTCGGACTGAAGCTTTCTTT.

The chain's CDR3 is CASSLASGRSTDTQYF. DNA for the CDR3: TGCGCCAGCAGCTTGGCGAGCGGGAGGAGCACAGATACGCAGTATTTT. The chain joins TRBV5-1 to TRBJ2-3; 9 bases are shared with TRBD2. Trimming took 0 bases from V and 0 from J; bases not matched to a gene: 2. The V gene's germline CDR1 is SGHRS and CDR2 YFSETQ. CDR3 length: 16 residues.

V usage is TRBV30 and J usage is TRBJ1-5; TRBD1 matches 10 bases. V lost 1 base to trimming and J lost 6 bases; unmatched junction nucleotides: 3. Per germline, CDR1 GTSNPN and CDR2 SVGIG (reference sequence). The CDR3 consists of 14 residues. The CDR3 DNA is TGTGCCTGGAGTGGGGACAGGGGATTTCAGCCCCAGCATTTT. The encoded protein is CAWSGDRGFQPQHF.